This TCR beta chain is drawn from a study of OX40 agonist ivuxolimab in advanced cancers. General study findings and limits: The CD4+ and CD8+ T cells in the blood had expanded clonally by week 6 at 0.1 to 3.0 mg/kg.

Regarding this clone: Its cognate antigen is unknown.

Data came from immunoSEQ multiplex PCR; TCRdb stores just in-frame clones and leaves some out. The sample lists fewer than 90,000 clones, around 83% occurring once. Germline values: CDR1 MNHEY, CDR2 SVGAGI. Trimming took 7 bases from V and 7 from J, leaving 19 bases between them. CDR3 length: 14 amino acids. Sample: CD4+ or CD8+ T cells sorted from blood, taken in a trial of the OX40 agonist ivuxolimab. This sequence originates from an adult with an advanced solid tumor such as melanoma, head and neck, liver or kidney cancer. This chain links TRBV6-5 with TRBJ1-2; no reliable D call. CDR3 loop: CASTRDILGSGYTF. DNA of the CDR3: TGTGCCAGCACCAGAGACATCCTTGGCTCTGGCTACACCTTC.